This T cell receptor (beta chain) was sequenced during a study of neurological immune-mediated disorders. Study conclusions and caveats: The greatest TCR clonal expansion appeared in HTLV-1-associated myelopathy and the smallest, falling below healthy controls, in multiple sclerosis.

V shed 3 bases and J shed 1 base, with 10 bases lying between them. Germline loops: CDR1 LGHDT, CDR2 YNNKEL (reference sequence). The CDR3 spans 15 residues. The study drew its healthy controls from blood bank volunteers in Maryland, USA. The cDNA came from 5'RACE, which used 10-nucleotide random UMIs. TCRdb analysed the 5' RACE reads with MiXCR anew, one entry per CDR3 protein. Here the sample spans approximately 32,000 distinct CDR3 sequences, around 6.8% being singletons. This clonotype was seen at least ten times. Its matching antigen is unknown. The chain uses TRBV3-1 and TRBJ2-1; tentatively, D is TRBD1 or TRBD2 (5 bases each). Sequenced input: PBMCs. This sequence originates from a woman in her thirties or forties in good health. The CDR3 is CASSQGVGSYNEQFF. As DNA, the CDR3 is TGTGCCAGCAGCCAGGGGGTGGGTTCCTACAATGAGCAGTTCTTC.